Sequencing of this T cell receptor beta chain was carried out in a study of T cells in Graves' hyperthyroidism and ophthalmopathy. RNA transcripts provided the source from which TCR beta CDR3 regions were amplified. The HTBI primer set served for first-round RT-PCR of the TCR CDR3. TCRdb fed the multiplex PCR reads into MiXCR, producing one record per CDR3 protein. The repertoire consists of fewer than 400,000 distinct CDR3 sequences, with 15% to 19% occurring once and the leading ten covering 28%. Germline loops: CDR1 SGDLS, CDR2 YYNGEE. This CDR3 has 16 amino acids. V lost 0 bases and J lost 6; bases outside the gene matches: 9.

This TCR came from a woman aged 18-29 years with Graves' hyperthyroidism that later progressed to Graves' ophthalmopathy. The chain joins TRBV9 to TRBJ2-3; 8 bases fit TRBD2. Sample: blood. The CDR3 sequence is CASSVDVSGSRDTQYF. DNA of the CDR3: TGTGCCAGCAGCGTAGACGTAAGCGGGAGCAGGGATACGCAGTATTTT.